These 6 T cell receptor beta chains originate from one sample sequenced in a study of neoadjuvant nivolumab and ipilimumab in lung cancer. The assay was immunoSEQ multiplex PCR, and TCRdb's table has in-frame clones only and misses some. Here the sample spans about 15,000 clones, around 69% being singletons. Source: tumor tissue, taken after neoadjuvant nivolumab, alone or with ipilimumab, at or shortly before surgery. These receptors all come from an adult with non-small cell lung cancer.

This clone has just a few counts. The CDR3, as DNA: TGCGCCAGCAGCCATATTGGACGGGGGGCGACTAATGAAAAACTGTTTTTT. This codes for CASSHIGRGATNEKLFF. The chain couples TRBV4-1 to TRBJ1-4; D is possibly TRBD1 (6 bases). The V gene lost 3 bases and the J gene lost 2 bases, with 16 bases spanning the gap. This CDR3 region has 17 residues. Germline CDR1 reads MGHRA; CDR2 reads YSYEKL.

V gene TRBV4-2 combines with J gene TRBJ1-6, with D maybe TRBD1 (5 bases). Trimming pared 0 bases from V and 10 bases from J, leaving 13 bases between. The germline CDR1 and CDR2 sequences are LGHNA and YNFKEQ. The CDR3 runs to 15 residues. CDR3 sequence reads: CASSQDSRDESPLHF. The DNA for the CDR3 is TGTGCCAGCAGCCAAGATTCGAGGGACGAGTCACCCCTCCACTTT.

The chain joins TRBV6-1 to TRBJ2-2; tentative D call: TRBD1 (5 bases). In germline, CDR1 is MNHNS, CDR2 SASEGT. The ends were cut back, 6 bases at V and 4 bases at J, with 12 bases in the middle. CDR3 length: 14 amino acids. CDR3 DNA: TGTGCCAGCAGGATAACAAGGGGCACCGGGGAGCTGTTTTTT. Protein product: CASRITRGTGELFF.

As DNA, the CDR3 is TGTGCCAGCAGCCGCACAGCCCTGAACACTGAAGCTTTCTTT. This sequence encodes CASSRTALNTEAFF. The chain links TRBV6-1 to TRBJ1-1; D gene ambiguous. Trimming took 6 bases from V and 0 from J, leaving 11 bases between them. This CDR3 region has 14 residues. Germline V gives CDR1 MNHNS, CDR2 SASEGT.

The chain combines TRBV5-1 with TRBJ1-3; D unresolved. Germline CDR1 and CDR2: SGHRS and YFSETQ. V dropped 0 bases and J dropped 0 bases, with 10 bases sitting between them. This CDR3 has 16 amino acids. CDR3 residues: CASSLEGRSSGNTIYF. As DNA, the CDR3 is TGCGCCAGCAGCTTGGAAGGCAGAAGCTCTGGAAACACCATATATTTT.

This chain connects TRBV9 to TRBJ2-7, with D hard to call. CDR1 SGDLS and CDR2 YYNGEE come from the germline V gene. The CDR3 covers 14 residues. The V and J ends lost 0 bases and 2 bases respectively, with 9 bases between them. The CDR3 DNA follows: TGTGCCAGCAGCGTAGAGGTGGGAACCTACGAGCAGTACTTC. Translation gives CASSVEVGTYEQYF.